This entry lists 6 T cell receptor beta chains sequenced from one sample in a study of T-cell memory formation after mild COVID-19. TCRdb used MiXCR to reprocess the 5' RACE reads, holding one entry per CDR3 protein. The table shows hundreds of thousands of distinct CDR3 sequences, with around 15% occurring only once. Sample: PBMCs or a T cell subset sorted from them (not recorded which). The receptors originated from a man aged 18 to 30 who had mild COVID-19 (a few samples of this study predate the infection). Cell type and time point are not known.

This chain joins TRBV19 and TRBJ2-5; D is unclear. V dropped 3 bases and J dropped 7 bases, with 15 bases sitting between them. This CDR3 comprises 14 residues. Germline V CDR1 and CDR2: LNHDA, SQIVND (reference sequence). As DNA, the CDR3 is TGTGCCAGTAGTATGGCGCAAGGATTGGGGACCCAGTACTTC. Protein sequence: CASSMAQGLGTQYF.

The table lists this clonotype with many counts. The V gene is TRBV7-9, the J gene TRBJ2-5; D might be TRBD1 (5 bases). The CDR3 totals 14 residues. Germline lookup yields CDR1 SEHNR and CDR2 FQNEAQ (reference sequence). Trimming removed 4 bases from V and 4 bases from J, with 13 bases in between. The CDR3 loop is CASSSKQVRETQYF. The CDR3 nucleotides are TGTGCCAGCAGCTCTAAACAGGTCAGAGAGACCCAGTACTTC.

The chain carries TRBV7-2 and TRBJ2-1; TRBD2 agrees at 9 bases. J lost 3 bases, V lost 3 bases, and 3 bases had no gene match. CDR1 is SGHTA and CDR2 is FQGNSA in the germline V gene. There are 15 residues in the CDR3. This CDR3 reads CASSFTSGHYNEQFF. The CDR3 region has the DNA TGTGCCAGCAGCTTCACTAGCGGGCACTACAATGAGCAGTTCTTC.

In this sample, this clonotype turned up many times. The chain uses TRBV5-1 and TRBJ2-3; no clear D gene. Trimming took 2 bases from V and 0 from J, leaving 7 bases between them. This CDR3 spans 14 amino acids. CDR1 is SGHRS and CDR2 is YFSETQ in the germline V gene. DNA for the CDR3: TGCGCCAGCAGCTTAGCGACTAGCACAGATACGCAGTATTTT. Amino acid sequence: CASSLATSTDTQYF. Filled out from reference TRBV5-1 and TRBJ2-3, the complete variable domain reads KAGVTQTPRYLIKTRGQQVTLSCSPISGHRSVSWYQQTPGQGLQFLFEYFSETQRNKGNFPGRFSGRQFSNSRSEMNVSTLELGDSALYLCASSLATSTDTQYFGPGTRLTVL.

The chain combines TRBV2 with TRBJ2-2; tentatively, D is TRBD1 (6 bases). The CDR3 contains 16 residues. Trimming shortened V by 7 bases and J by 2 bases, and 17 bases separated the two germline ends. From germline, CDR1 is SNHLY and CDR2 FYNNEI. CDR3: CASTPGYRANTGELFF. CDR3 DNA: TGTGCCAGCACCCCAGGGTACAGGGCTAACACCGGGGAGCTGTTTTTT.

This clonotype showed up just a few times. The chain carries TRBV4-3 and TRBJ2-6, with TRBD1 matching over 9 bases. The germline gives CDR1 LGHNA, CDR2 YSLEER. V was clipped by 4 bases and J by 0 bases; unmatched bases: 10. The CDR3 extends over 19 amino acids. Here the CDR3 reads CASSPLRTGVDSGANVLTF. CDR3 sequence (DNA): TGCGCCAGCAGCCCTTTAAGGACAGGGGTGGACTCTGGGGCCAACGTCCTGACTTTC.